This note documents a single TCR beta chain sequence. The antigen is undetermined. V was cut by 2 bases and J by 4 bases, with 9 bases left in between. The germline V gene has CDR1 SGHTA and CDR2 FQGNSA. There are 14 residues in the CDR3. These data belong to a study of shared clonotypes between healthy human individuals. Across the study: Per donor, three plates held CD4 naive cells, three held CD4 memory, two held CD8 naive and one held CD8 memory. Study outcomes and limitations: An anticipated effect of sequencing depth on clonotype sharing among donors was recognized.

Original handling: Filtering differed because ImmunoSEQ produced junction-only sequences that carried no quality scores. Sequenced by immunoSEQ multiplex PCR; TCRdb stores in-frame clones only, minus some. V and J calls and clone size are given by that table; D and trimming were obtained from the DNA. This table holds more than 850,000 clones, roughly 74% found once. Donors comprised healthy HIV-negative adults lacking recent acute infections or vaccinations. The specimen was memory CD4+ T cells from PBMCs. As for subset: CD45RA-negative fraction. The clonotype originates from a man in his late teens or twenties in good health. Some clones in this sample may be carry-over from other donors' samples. The rearrangement uses TRBV7-2 and TRBJ2-1; perhaps D is TRBD1 or TRBD2 (5 bases each). The CDR3 nucleotides read TGTGCCAGCAGCTTACTGGGGGAATACAATGAGCAGTTCTTC. Translated: CASSLLGEYNEQFF.